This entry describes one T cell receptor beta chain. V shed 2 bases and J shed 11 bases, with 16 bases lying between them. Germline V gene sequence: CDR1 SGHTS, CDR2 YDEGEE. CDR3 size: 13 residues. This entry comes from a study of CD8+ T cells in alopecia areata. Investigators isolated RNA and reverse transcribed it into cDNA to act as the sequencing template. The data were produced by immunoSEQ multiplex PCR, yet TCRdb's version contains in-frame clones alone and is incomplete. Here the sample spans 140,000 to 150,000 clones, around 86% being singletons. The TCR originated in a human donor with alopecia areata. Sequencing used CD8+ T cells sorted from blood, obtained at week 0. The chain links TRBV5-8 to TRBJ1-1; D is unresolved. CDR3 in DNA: TGTGCCAGCAGCTTATCTGTTCCCCCCGGGGCTTTCTTT. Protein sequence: CASSLSVPPGAFF.